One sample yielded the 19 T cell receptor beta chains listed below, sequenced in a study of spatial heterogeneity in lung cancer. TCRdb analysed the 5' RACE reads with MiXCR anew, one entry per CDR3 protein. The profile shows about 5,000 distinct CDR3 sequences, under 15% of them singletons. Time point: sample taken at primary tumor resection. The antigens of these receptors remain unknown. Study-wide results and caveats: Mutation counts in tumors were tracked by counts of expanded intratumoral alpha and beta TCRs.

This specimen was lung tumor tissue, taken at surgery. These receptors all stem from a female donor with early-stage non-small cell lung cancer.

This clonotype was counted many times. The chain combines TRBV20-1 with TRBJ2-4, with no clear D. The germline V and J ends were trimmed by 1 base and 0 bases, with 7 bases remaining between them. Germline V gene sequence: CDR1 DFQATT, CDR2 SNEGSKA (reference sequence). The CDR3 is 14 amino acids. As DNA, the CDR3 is TGCAGTGCTAGAGTTGTCGGAGCCAAAAACATTCAGTACTTC. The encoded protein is CSARVVGAKNIQYF.

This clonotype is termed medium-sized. The CDR3 nucleotides read TGTGCCAGCAGTTTATGGCGGGGGGGCCACGAGCAGTACTTC. It is translated as CASSLWRGGHEQYF. The J gene is TRBJ2-7, the V gene TRBV27, with 9 positions matching TRBD2. Germline-derived CDR1 and CDR2 are MNHEY and SMNVEV (reference sequence). This CDR3 is built from 14 residues. Trimming cost V 1 base and J 5 bases; bases outside gene matches: 3.

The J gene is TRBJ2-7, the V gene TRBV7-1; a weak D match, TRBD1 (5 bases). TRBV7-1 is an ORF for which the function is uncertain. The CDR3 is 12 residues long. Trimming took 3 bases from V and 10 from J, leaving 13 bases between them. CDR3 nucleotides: TGTGCCAGCAGCTCTGGGTCGACAGAACAGTACTTC. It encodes CASSSGSTEQYF.

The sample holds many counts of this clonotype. The CDR3 spells CASSLRLAGTDTQYF. The CDR3 DNA reads TGTGCCAGCAGCTTGCGACTAGCGGGCACAGATACGCAGTATTTT. The chain carries TRBV5-4 and TRBJ2-3; TRBD2 agrees at 9 bases. Losses at the gene ends were 1 base for V and 1 base for J; bases not matched to a gene: 1. The CDR3 has 15 residues. CDR1 SGHNT and CDR2 YYREEE come from the germline V gene (reference sequence).

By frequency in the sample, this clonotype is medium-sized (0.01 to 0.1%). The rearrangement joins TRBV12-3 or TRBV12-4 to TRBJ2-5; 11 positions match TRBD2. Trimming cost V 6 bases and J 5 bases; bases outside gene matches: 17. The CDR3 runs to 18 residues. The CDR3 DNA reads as TGTGCCAGCAGCTCGACGCAGACTAGCGGGGACCCCGCGGAGACCCAGTACTTC. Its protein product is CASSSTQTSGDPAETQYF.

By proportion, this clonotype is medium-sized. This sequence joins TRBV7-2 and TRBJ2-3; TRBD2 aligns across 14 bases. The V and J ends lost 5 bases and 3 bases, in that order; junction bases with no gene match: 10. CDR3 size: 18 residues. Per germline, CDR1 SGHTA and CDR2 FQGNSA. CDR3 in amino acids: CASSQGLAGGVRTDTQYF. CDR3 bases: TGTGCCAGCAGCCAAGGACTAGCGGGGGGAGTGAGGACAGATACGCAGTATTTT.

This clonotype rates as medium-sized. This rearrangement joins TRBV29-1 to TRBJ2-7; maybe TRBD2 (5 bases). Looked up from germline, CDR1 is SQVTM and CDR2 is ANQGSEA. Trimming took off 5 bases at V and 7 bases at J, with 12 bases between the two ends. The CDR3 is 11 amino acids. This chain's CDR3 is CSVSHSGEQYF. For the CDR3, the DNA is TGCAGCGTTTCACACTCGGGAGAGCAGTACTTC.

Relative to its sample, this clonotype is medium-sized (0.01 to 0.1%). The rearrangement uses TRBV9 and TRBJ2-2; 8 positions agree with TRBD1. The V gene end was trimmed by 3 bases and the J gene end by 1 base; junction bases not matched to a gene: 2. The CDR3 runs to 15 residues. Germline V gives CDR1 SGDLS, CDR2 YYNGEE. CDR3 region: CASSGGTGNTGELFF. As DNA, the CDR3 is TGTGCCAGCAGCGGAGGGACAGGGAACACCGGGGAGCTGTTTTTT.

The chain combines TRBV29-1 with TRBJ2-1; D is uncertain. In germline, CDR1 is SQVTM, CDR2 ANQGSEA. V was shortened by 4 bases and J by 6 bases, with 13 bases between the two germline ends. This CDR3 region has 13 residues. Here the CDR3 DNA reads TGCAGCGTTGGATTAAGGCGGAGCAATGAGCAGTTCTTC. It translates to CSVGLRRSNEQFF.

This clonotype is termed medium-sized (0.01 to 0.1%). CDR3: CSASPGPGIEQYF. In nucleotides, the CDR3 is TGCAGTGCTAGCCCCGGCCCTGGCATCGAGCAGTACTTC. This chain links TRBV20-1 with TRBJ2-7; D is unclear. Germline CDR1 and CDR2: DFQATT and SNEGSKA (reference sequence). The CDR3 consists of 13 residues. Trimming shortened V by 3 bases and J by 6 bases, and 15 bases separated the two germline ends.

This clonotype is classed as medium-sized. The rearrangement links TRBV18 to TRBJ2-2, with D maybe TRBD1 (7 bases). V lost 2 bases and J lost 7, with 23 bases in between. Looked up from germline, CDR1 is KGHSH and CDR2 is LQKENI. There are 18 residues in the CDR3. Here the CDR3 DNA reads TGTGCCAGCTCACCAACGTCTGGAGGGACAGCGAAAAGCGGGGAGCTGTTTTTT. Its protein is CASSPTSGGTAKSGELFF.

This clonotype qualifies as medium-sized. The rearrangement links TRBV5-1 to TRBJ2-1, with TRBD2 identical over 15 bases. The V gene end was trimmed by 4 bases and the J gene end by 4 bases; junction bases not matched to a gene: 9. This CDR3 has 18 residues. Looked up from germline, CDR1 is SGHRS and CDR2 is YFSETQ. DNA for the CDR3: TGCGCCAGCAGCCCCGGACTAGCGGGGGGGCCTCGGTACAATGAGCAGTTCTTC. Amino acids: CASSPGLAGGPRYNEQFF.

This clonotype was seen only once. The DNA for the CDR3 is TGCAGCGTTGGGATCAGCCTTGGAGAAAAACTGTTTTTT. Translating gives CSVGISLGEKLFF. The chain uses TRBV29-1 and TRBJ1-4, with D hard to call. This CDR3 spans 13 amino acids. Trimming removed 4 bases from V and 8 bases from J, with 14 bases in between. Germline CDR1 SQVTM, CDR2 ANQGSEA.

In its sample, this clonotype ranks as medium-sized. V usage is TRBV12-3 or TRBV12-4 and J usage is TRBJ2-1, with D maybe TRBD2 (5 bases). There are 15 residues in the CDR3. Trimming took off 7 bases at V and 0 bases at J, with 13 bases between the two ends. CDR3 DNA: TGTGCCAGCACCGTCGGACTGAGCTCCTACAATGAGCAGTTCTTC. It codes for CASTVGLSSYNEQFF.

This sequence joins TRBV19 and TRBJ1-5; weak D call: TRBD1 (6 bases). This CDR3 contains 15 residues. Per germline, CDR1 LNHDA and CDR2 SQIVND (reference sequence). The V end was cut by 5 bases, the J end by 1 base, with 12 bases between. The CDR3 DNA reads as TGTGCCAGTAGTTCAACAGGGTACAGCAATCAGCCCCAGCATTTT. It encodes CASSSTGYSNQPQHF.

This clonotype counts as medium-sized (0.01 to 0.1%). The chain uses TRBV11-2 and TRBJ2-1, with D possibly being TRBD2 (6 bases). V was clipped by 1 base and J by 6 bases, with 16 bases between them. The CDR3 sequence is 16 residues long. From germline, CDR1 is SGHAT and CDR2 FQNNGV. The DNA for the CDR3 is TGTGCCAGCAGCTTAGCCACTAGCACCGTCAGCAATGAGCAGTTCTTC. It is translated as CASSLATSTVSNEQFF.

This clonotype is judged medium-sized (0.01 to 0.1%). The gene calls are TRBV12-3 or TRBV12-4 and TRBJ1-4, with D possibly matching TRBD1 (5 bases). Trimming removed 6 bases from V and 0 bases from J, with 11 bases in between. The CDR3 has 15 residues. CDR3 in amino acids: CASSPWGATNEKLFF. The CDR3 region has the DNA TGTGCCAGCAGCCCCTGGGGCGCAACTAATGAAAAACTGTTTTTT.

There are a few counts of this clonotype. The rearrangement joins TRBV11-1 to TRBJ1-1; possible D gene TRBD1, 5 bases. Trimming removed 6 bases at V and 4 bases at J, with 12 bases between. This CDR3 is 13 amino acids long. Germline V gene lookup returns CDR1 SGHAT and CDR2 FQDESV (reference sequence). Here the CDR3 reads CASSFTGTTEAFF. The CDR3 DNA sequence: TGTGCCAGCAGTTTCACCGGGACCACTGAAGCTTTCTTT.

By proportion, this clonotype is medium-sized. The DNA of the CDR3 is TGCGCCAGCAGTCAATCGGGGACAGGGGTCAATCAGCCCCAGCATTTT. Protein product: CASSQSGTGVNQPQHF. The rearrangement links TRBV23-1 to TRBJ1-5; 10 positions agree with TRBD1. TRBV23-1 belongs to the ORF category, with a function that is uncertain. This CDR3 region has 16 residues. V was clipped by 0 bases and J by 3 bases; unmatched bases: 2.